These 24 T cell receptor beta chains were sequenced from one sample in a study of beta chain features in type 1 diabetes. The isolated RNA, all of it, was reverse transcribed, so expressed TCRB transcripts were what got sequenced. The method was immunoSEQ multiplex PCR; TCRdb's version includes in-frame clones alone and lacks a portion of them. The sample lists more than 550,000 clones, more than 12% occurring once. General study points: Shorter TCRB CDR3s, moderately but significantly so, marked every one of the four CD4+ subsets in Type 1 diabetes patients.

These TCRs are of unknown antigen specificity. Sequencing was done on a sample of naive CD4+ T cells from blood. The receptor source for this set is a man aged 18 to 29 with type 1 diabetes.

This clone was counted a few times. This chain uses TRBV5-4 with TRBJ1-1, with D uncertain. Germline V CDR1 and CDR2: SGHNT, YYREEE (reference sequence). V lost 0 bases to trimming and J lost 6 bases, with 12 bases between them. CDR3 length: 14 residues. As DNA, the CDR3 is TGTGCCAGCAGCTTGGCGGGTCCCAAGGCTGAAGCTTTCTTT. Its protein is CASSLAGPKAEAFF.

This clone was counted between two and nine times. As DNA, the CDR3 is TGTGCCAGCAGTGAACTAGAGGTGGGAGAGACCCAGTACTTC. Translated, it gives CASSELEVGETQYF. The chain links TRBV2 to TRBJ2-5; D is uncertain. This CDR3 comprises 14 residues. Trimming left V 2 bases short and J 4 bases short, with 11 bases between. The germline CDR1 and CDR2 sequences are SNHLY and FYNNEI.

The chain uses TRBV30 and TRBJ1-1; 7 positions agree with TRBD1. Germline V CDR1 and CDR2: GTSNPN, SVGIG (reference sequence). This CDR3 is built from 14 residues. V lost 2 bases to trimming and J lost 6 bases; unmatched junction nucleotides: 9. The CDR3 nucleotides read TGTGCCTGGAGTAGAGACAGGGTGGGCCCTGAAGCTTTCTTT. It encodes CAWSRDRVGPEAFF.

J is TRBJ1-2 and V is TRBV30, with TRBD1 as a possible D gene (5 bases). This CDR3 comprises 14 residues. The V gene's germline CDR1 is GTSNPN and CDR2 SVGIG (reference sequence). V was shortened by 0 bases and J by 0 bases, with 8 bases between the two germline ends. In nucleotides, the CDR3 is TGTGCCTGGAGTGTAGACAGTGCTAACTATGGCTACACCTTC. This sequence encodes CAWSVDSANYGYTF. The full variable domain, rest sourced from reference TRBV30 and TRBJ1-2, is SQTIHQWPATLVQPVGSPLSLECTVEGTSNPNLYWYRQAAGRGLQLLFYSVGIGQISSEVPQNLSASRPQDRQFILSSKKLLLSDSGFYLCAWSVDSANYGYTFGSGTRLTVV.

This chain connects TRBV28 to TRBJ2-7; D perhaps matches TRBD1 (7 bases). CDR3 length: 15 amino acids. The germline gives CDR1 MDHEN, CDR2 SYDVKM. The V end was cut by 4 bases, the J end by 5 bases, with 18 bases between. CDR3 DNA: TGTGCCAGCAGTTCCCGACAGGGAGGTCGGGACGAGCAGTACTTC. This sequence encodes CASSSRQGGRDEQYF.

V gene TRBV11-2 combines with J gene TRBJ2-1; D is possibly TRBD2 (6 bases). Trimming pared 5 bases from V and 9 bases from J, leaving 20 bases between. Germline CDR1 SGHAT, CDR2 FQNNGV. The CDR3 has 15 amino acids. In nucleotides, the CDR3 is TGTGCCAGCAGCACAAACCGGGACTGGGCAGGTGAGCAGTTCTTC. Translated: CASSTNRDWAGEQFF.

The V call is TRBV19, the J call TRBJ1-4, with 7 bases lining up with TRBD1. V shed 9 bases, J shed 2 bases, and the junction held 9 bases outside the gene matches. The CDR3 covers 15 residues. Per the germline V gene, CDR1 is LNHDA and CDR2 is SQIVND (reference sequence). The CDR3 DNA is TGTGCCAGCCACCGACTACAGGGGACTAATGAAAAACTGTTTTTT. Its translation is CASHRLQGTNEKLFF.

The chain joins TRBV29-1 to TRBJ1-5, with D unclear. The germline V and J ends were trimmed by 4 bases and 4 bases, with 11 bases remaining between them. Germline-derived CDR1 and CDR2 are SQVTM and ANQGSEA. The CDR3 sequence is 13 residues long. CDR3 coding DNA: TGCAGCGTTGCTACAGAGTTTAATCAGCCCCAGCATTTT. It specifies CSVATEFNQPQHF.

V is TRBV12-2 and J is TRBJ2-6; the DNA was not compared with TRBD1, the D call given in the table. TRBV12-2 is shown as a pseudogene. The CDR3 runs 15 residues. The CDR3 coding sequence is TGTGCAAGTCGCACCAGGATATCTGGGGCCAACGTCCTGACTTTC. Its protein product is CASRTRISGANVLTF.

The CDR3 coding sequence is TGCGCCAGCAGCCTTACAGGGTATGTTCGAGAGACCCAGTACTTC. It codes for CASSLTGYVRETQYF. The V gene is TRBV5-1, the J gene TRBJ2-5, with TRBD1 as a possible D gene (6 bases). Germline loops: CDR1 SGHRS, CDR2 YFSETQ. Trimming left V 4 bases short and J 4 bases short, with 17 bases between. The CDR3 consists of 15 residues.

The chain employs TRBV29-1 and TRBJ1-1; D not certain. V lost 8 bases to trimming and J lost 10 bases, with 17 bases between them. CDR3 size: 11 residues. Germline values: CDR1 SQVTM, CDR2 ANQGSEA. CDR3 in amino acids: CSPNTMTTAFF. The CDR3 region has the DNA TGCAGCCCCAATACGATGACCACAGCTTTCTTT.

The rearrangement uses TRBV9 and TRBJ1-6, with TRBD1 matching 8 bases. The V and J ends lost 4 bases and 3 bases, in that order; junction bases with no gene match: 9. Germline values: CDR1 SGDLS, CDR2 YYNGEE. The CDR3 is 17 residues long. This chain's CDR3 is CASSSQGAGFYNSPLHF. CDR3 nucleotides: TGTGCCAGCAGCTCTCAGGGGGCGGGTTTCTATAATTCACCCCTCCACTTT.

This clone appeared a few times. The chain recombines TRBV2 with TRBJ2-2; perhaps D is TRBD1 or TRBD2 (5 bases each). The germline V gene has CDR1 SNHLY and CDR2 FYNNEI. Trimming shortened V by 10 bases and J by 6 bases, and 18 bases separated the two germline ends. The CDR3 covers 14 residues. CDR3 DNA: TGTGCCACCTCACAGGAGGAAAAGTCCGGGGAGCTGTTTTTT. Translated, it gives CATSQEEKSGELFF.

This clone was counted only a few times. The rearrangement uses TRBV5-1 and TRBJ1-2; no clear D. Germline lookup yields CDR1 SGHRS and CDR2 YFSETQ. CDR3 length: 13 amino acids. Trimming took off 1 base at V and 4 bases at J, with 8 bases between the two ends. The CDR3 nucleotides read TGCGCCAGCAGCTTGAAAGGCGCCTATGGCTACACCTTC. Translated: CASSLKGAYGYTF. Complete variable domain (other parts from reference TRBV5-1 and TRBJ1-2): KAGVTQTPRYLIKTRGQQVTLSCSPISGHRSVSWYQQTPGQGLQFLFEYFSETQRNKGNFPGRFSGRQFSNSRSEMNVSTLELGDSALYLCASSLKGAYGYTFGSGTRLTVV.

This clone was detected a few times. The CDR3 here is CASSESREQFF. CDR3 DNA sequence: TGTGCCAGCAGTGAATCTCGTGAGCAGTTCTTC. The chain combines TRBV2 with TRBJ2-1; the D is unclear. V was trimmed by 2 bases and J by 9 bases, leaving 5 bases between them. The germline gives CDR1 SNHLY, CDR2 FYNNEI. There are 11 residues in the CDR3.

This clone was seen only a few times. J is TRBJ2-1 and V is TRBV10-3; 9 positions agree with TRBD2. Germline V CDR1 and CDR2: ENHRY, SYGVKD. Losses at the gene ends were 7 bases for V and 8 bases for J; bases not matched to a gene: 15. The length of the CDR3 is 16 residues. The CDR3 spells CAITVGQAGGQDEQFF. CDR3 bases: TGTGCCATCACAGTAGGGCAGGCGGGGGGGCAGGATGAGCAGTTCTTC.

This clone has only one observation. V usage is TRBV30 and J usage is TRBJ2-3; D unresolved. V gave up 3 bases and J gave up 2 bases, with 12 bases separating them. Per germline, CDR1 GTSNPN and CDR2 SVGIG (reference sequence). The CDR3 is 14 residues long. The CDR3 DNA is TGTGCCTGGAGCAAGAACGGAAACACAGATACGCAGTATTTT. It is translated as CAWSKNGNTDTQYF.

The rearrangement uses TRBV4-1 and TRBJ1-1; D is undetermined. The germline gives CDR1 MGHRA, CDR2 YSYEKL. CDR3 size: 11 residues. Trimming removed 6 bases at V and 6 bases at J, with 8 bases between. Written as DNA, the CDR3 is TGCGCCAGCAGTCTGTCCTCTGAAGCTTTCTTT. Amino acid sequence: CASSLSSEAFF.

This clone has just a few counts. CDR3 region: CASSSLRDSGTEAFF. Written as DNA, the CDR3 is TGTGCCAGCAGCTCACTTCGGGACTCGGGGACTGAAGCTTTCTTT. This chain joins TRBV5-4 and TRBJ1-1, with D perhaps TRBD1 (5 bases). CDR3 length: 15 amino acids. Trimming pared 3 bases from V and 5 bases from J, leaving 17 bases between. Germline V CDR1 and CDR2: SGHNT, YYREEE (reference sequence).

The rearrangement joins TRBV19 to TRBJ1-2, with D unresolved. Trimming left V 5 bases short and J 0 bases short, with 10 bases between. The CDR3 totals 14 residues. Germline loops: CDR1 LNHDA, CDR2 SQIVND (reference sequence). The CDR3 DNA sequence: TGTGCCAGTAGTCCTAGGATATCTAACTATGGCTACACCTTC. Its protein is CASSPRISNYGYTF.

This clone has a single count. The chain combines TRBV4-2 with TRBJ2-5; no reliable D call. This CDR3 is built from 14 residues. Germline assignment: CDR1 LGHNA and CDR2 YNFKEQ. V was pared by 1 base and J by 3 bases, with 9 bases between. The CDR3 DNA sequence: TGTGCCAGCAGCCAAGGAGGCAGTAAAGAGACCCAGTACTTC. Its translation: CASSQGGSKETQYF.

This clone was counted a few times. Other DNA sequences within the sample encode an identical CDR3. This chain connects TRBV10-3 to TRBJ2-6; D gene uncertain. V was shortened by 3 bases and J by 1 base, with 4 bases between the two germline ends. The CDR3 runs to 14 residues. Germline CDR1 is ENHRY and CDR2 is SYGVKD. CDR3 amino acids: CAISDLSGANVLTF. The CDR3 DNA reads as TGTGCCATCAGTGACTTATCTGGGGCCAACGTCCTGACTTTC.

This clone has a handful of counts. The chain recombines TRBV10-3 with TRBJ1-5, with TRBD1 matching over 9 bases. CDR1 is ENHRY, CDR2 SYGVKD, per germline. This CDR3 spans 14 amino acids. V gave up 6 bases and J gave up 5 bases; unmatched junction bases: 5. The CDR3 DNA is TGTGCCATCAGCCTGACAGGGGGTGATCAGCCCCAGCATTTT. Amino acid sequence: CAISLTGGDQPQHF.

The genes are TRBV29-1 and TRBJ1-1; D unclear. The germline V and J ends were trimmed by 2 bases and 1 base, with 11 bases remaining between them. The CDR3 contains 14 residues. The V gene's germline CDR1 is SQVTM and CDR2 ANQGSEA. The CDR3 region is CSVEYGPSNTEAFF. The CDR3 DNA sequence: TGCAGCGTTGAATACGGACCCTCGAACACTGAAGCTTTCTTT.